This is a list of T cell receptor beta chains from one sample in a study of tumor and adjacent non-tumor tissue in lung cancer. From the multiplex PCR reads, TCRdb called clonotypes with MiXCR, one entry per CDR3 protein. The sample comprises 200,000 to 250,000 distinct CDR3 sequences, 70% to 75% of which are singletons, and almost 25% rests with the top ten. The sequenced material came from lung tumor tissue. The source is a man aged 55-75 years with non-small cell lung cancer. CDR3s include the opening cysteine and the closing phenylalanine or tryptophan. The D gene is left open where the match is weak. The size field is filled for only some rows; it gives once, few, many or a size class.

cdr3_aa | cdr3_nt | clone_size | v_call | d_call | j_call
CSPEANWGYTF | TGCAGTCCAGAGGCTAACTGGGGCTATACCTTC | NA | TRBV20-1 | NA | TRBJ1-2
CARGLRQWDTDTQYF | TGTGCTAGAGGTTTGCGGCAGTGGGATACAGATACGCAGTATTTT | NA | TRBV12-5 | NA | TRBJ2-3
CASSSKRWDTEAFF | TGTGCCAGCAGCTCCAAAAGGTGGGACACTGAAGCTTTCTTT | many | TRBV11-2 | NA | TRBJ1-1
CASSQDRGGAGYTF | TGCGCCAGCAGCCAAGATCGAGGGGGAGCTGGCTACACCTTC | NA | TRBV4-1 | NA | TRBJ1-2
CASSLDRGSSSPLVF | TGTGCCAGCAGCTTAGATAGGGGCAGTAGTTCACCCCTCGTCTTT | NA | TRBV11-2 | NA | TRBJ1-6
CASSLRGQGIQETQYF | TGTGCCAGCAGCTTAAGGGGACAGGGTATTCAAGAGACCCAGTACTTC | NA | TRBV7-3 | TRBD1 | TRBJ2-5
CASSLGPRGGGTYEQYF | TGTGCCAGCAGCTTAGGCCCACGGGGCGGGGGTACCTACGAGCAGTACTTC | NA | TRBV13 | TRBD2 | TRBJ2-7
CASRRAGGTNTEAFF | TGTGCCAGCAGGCGGGCAGGGGGGACGAACACTGAAGCTTTCTTT | few | TRBV12-3/TRBV12-4 | TRBD1 | TRBJ1-1
CASRGQAAGITEAFF | TGTGCCAGCAGGGGACAGGCCGCGGGTATCACTGAAGCTTTCTTT | NA | TRBV6-2/TRBV6-3 | TRBD1 | TRBJ1-1
CSAPKLAGKGDGEQFF | TGCAGTGCCCCTAAACTAGCGGGAAAAGGGGATGGTGAGCAGTTCTTC | NA | TRBV20-1 | TRBD2 | TRBJ2-1
CSASQLADTQYF | TGCAGTGCTAGCCAACTAGCTGATACGCAGTATTTT | many | TRBV20-1 | NA | TRBJ2-3
CASSLSGGTREQYF | TGTGCCAGCAGTCTCAGCGGGGGGACACGAGAGCAGTACTTC | NA | TRBV6-2/TRBV6-3 | TRBD2 | TRBJ2-7